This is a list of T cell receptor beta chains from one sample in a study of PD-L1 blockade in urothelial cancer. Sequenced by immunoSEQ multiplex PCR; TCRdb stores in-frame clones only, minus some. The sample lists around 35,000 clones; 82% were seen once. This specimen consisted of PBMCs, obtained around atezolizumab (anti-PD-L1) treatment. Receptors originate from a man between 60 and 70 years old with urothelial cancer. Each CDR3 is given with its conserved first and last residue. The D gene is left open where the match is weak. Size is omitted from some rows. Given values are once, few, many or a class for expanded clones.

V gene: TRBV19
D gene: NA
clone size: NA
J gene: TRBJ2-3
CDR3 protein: CASSHSRGPDTQYF
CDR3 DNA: TGTGCCAGTAGCCACTCTCGGGGTCCAGATACGCAGTATTTT

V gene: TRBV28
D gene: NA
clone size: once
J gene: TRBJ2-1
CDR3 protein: CASLSFGGYNEQFF
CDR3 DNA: TGTGCCAGCCTATCATTCGGGGGATACAATGAGCAGTTCTTC

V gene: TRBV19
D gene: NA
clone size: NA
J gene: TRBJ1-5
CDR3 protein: CASAVRGGGNQPQHF
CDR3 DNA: TGTGCCAGCGCGGTCAGAGGGGGGGGCAATCAGCCCCAGCATTTT

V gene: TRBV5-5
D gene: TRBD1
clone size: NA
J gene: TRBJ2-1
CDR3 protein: CASSHQSGGSYNEQFF
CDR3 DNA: TGTGCCAGCAGCCACCAATCAGGGGGCTCCTACAATGAGCAGTTCTTC

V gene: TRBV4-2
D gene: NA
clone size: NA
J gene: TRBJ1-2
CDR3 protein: CASSQDDRNYGYTF
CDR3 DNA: TGTGCCAGCAGCCAAGATGACAGGAACTATGGCTACACCTTC

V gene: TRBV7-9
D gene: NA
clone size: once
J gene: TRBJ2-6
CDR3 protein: CASSHALASGANVLTF
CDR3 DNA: TGTGCCAGCAGCCACGCCTTGGCCTCTGGGGCCAACGTCCTGACTTTC

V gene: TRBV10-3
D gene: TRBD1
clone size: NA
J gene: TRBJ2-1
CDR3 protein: CAIRPGQLNNEQFF
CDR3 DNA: TGTGCCATCAGGCCGGGACAGTTGAACAATGAGCAGTTCTTC

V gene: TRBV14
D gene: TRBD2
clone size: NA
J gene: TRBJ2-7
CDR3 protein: CASSHPPRKRGVMGESEQYF
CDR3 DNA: TGTGCCAGCAGCCATCCCCCGAGGAAGCGGGGGGTTATGGGAGAAAGCGAGCAGTACTTC

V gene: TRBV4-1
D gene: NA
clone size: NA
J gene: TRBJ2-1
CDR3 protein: CASSQVGSYNEQFF
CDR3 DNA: TGCGCCAGCAGCCAAGTAGGGAGCTACAATGAGCAGTTCTTC

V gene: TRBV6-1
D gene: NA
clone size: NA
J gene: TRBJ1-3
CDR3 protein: CASSPGVGPGNTIYF
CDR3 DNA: TGTGCCAGCAGTCCCGGAGTAGGCCCTGGAAACACCATATATTTT

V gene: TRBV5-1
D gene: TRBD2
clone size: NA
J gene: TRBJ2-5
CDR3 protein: CASSLDTSTSGAETQYF
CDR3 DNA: TGCGCCAGCAGCTTGGATACTAGCACTAGCGGGGCAGAGACCCAGTACTTC

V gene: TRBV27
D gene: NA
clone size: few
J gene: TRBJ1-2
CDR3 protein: CASSSSGNYGYTF
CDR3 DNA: TGTGCCAGCAGTTCTTCAGGGAACTATGGCTACACCTTC

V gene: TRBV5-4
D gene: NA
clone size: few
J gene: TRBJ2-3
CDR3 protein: CASSPDGGPDTQYF
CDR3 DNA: TGTGCCAGCAGCCCCGACGGGGGTCCAGATACGCAGTATTTT

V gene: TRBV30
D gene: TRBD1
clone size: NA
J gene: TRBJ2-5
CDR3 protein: CAWRGQGQETQYF
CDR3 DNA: TGTGCCTGGAGGGGACAGGGTCAGGAGACCCAGTACTTC

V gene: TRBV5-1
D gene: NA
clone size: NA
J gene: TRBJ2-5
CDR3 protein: CASSVDRPETQYF
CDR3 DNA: TGCGCCAGCAGCGTTGACAGGCCAGAGACCCAGTACTTC

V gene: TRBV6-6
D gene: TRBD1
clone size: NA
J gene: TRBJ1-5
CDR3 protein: CASSISGGPQHF
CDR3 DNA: TGTGCCAGCAGCATCTCAGGGGGACCCCAGCATTTT

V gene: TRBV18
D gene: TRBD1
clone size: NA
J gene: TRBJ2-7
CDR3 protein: CASSRLQGYEQYF
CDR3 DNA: TGTGCCAGCTCACGATTACAGGGGTACGAGCAGTACTTC

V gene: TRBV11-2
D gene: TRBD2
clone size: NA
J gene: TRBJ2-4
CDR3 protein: CASSQSGGAGIQYF
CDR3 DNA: TGTGCCAGCAGCCAGAGCGGGGGGGCCGGCATTCAGTACTTC

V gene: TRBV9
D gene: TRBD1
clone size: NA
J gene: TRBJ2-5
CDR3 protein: CASSAGQEETQYF
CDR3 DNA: TGTGCCAGCAGCGCCGGACAGGAAGAGACCCAGTACTTC